The 28 T cell receptor beta chains listed next were all sequenced from one sample in a study of vaccination and CD4 T cells after COVID-19. Noted treatment: roughly 11-day PBMC culture with coronavirus spike peptide pools or control peptides (ViraFEST assay). The study sequenced cultured CD4+ T cell DNA using the Oncomine TCR Beta short-read assay. TCRdb called the PCR reads again in MiXCR, with one record for every CDR3 protein. The repertoire holds 10,000 to 15,000 distinct CDR3 sequences, with around 53% as singletons. These receptors have no known antigen. Sequenced input: CD4+ T cells from blood, cultured in vitro. The receptors were sampled from a human donor who had recovered from COVID-19.

This clonotype was found once. J is TRBJ2-3 and V is TRBV7-2; D not resolved. V was cut by 2 bases and J by 4 bases, with 4 bases left in between. Germline V gives CDR1 SGHTA, CDR2 FQGNSA. The CDR3 is made up of 12 amino acids. The CDR3: CASSLSPDTQYF. For the CDR3, the DNA is TGTGCCAGCAGCTTAAGCCCAGATACGCAGTATTTT.

In the case of this clonotype: The CDR3 end shows no conserved phenylalanine or tryptophan, and so a read error is likely. The chain carries TRBV6-5 and TRBJ2-7; the D gene is possibly TRBD2 (5 bases). CDR1 and CDR2 (germline): MNHEY, SVGAGI. The CDR3 loop spans 14 amino acids. Trimming removed 4 bases from V and 3 bases from J, with 13 bases in between. The CDR3 region has the DNA TGTGCCAGCAGTTGGATGGGAGTCGGCTACGAGCAGTACTCC. Its protein product is CASSWMGVGYEQYS.

This clonotype was found a few times. The CDR3 DNA sequence: TGTGCCAGCAGTTTAGGGATGGCCAGGGATGGCTACACCTTC. Protein sequence: CASSLGMARDGYTF. V is TRBV28 and J is TRBJ1-2, with D perhaps matching TRBD1 (5 bases). This CDR3 comprises 14 residues. Trimming left V 2 bases short and J 6 bases short, with 13 bases between. Germline V gene sequence: CDR1 MDHEN, CDR2 SYDVKM.

This clonotype appeared a few times. This chain connects TRBV20-1 to TRBJ2-4; 10 bases line up with TRBD1. The CDR3 totals 19 residues. Trimming removed 5 bases from V and 0 bases from J; junction bases left unmatched: 16. Germline values: CDR1 DFQATT, CDR2 SNEGSKA (reference sequence). In nucleotides, the CDR3 is TGCAGTGCTGCAGACAGGGGGCGATCCCCTTCCTTAGCCAAAAACATTCAGTACTTC. Its protein product is CSAADRGRSPSLAKNIQYF.

V gene TRBV11-2 combines with J gene TRBJ2-3; D is possibly TRBD1 (6 bases). This CDR3 has 13 residues. Germline CDR1 is SGHAT and CDR2 is FQNNGV. Trimming cost V 3 bases and J 4 bases, with 8 bases left between them. In nucleotides, the CDR3 is TGTGCCAGCAGCTTTGAGGGGGCAGATACGCAGTATTTT. As protein: CASSFEGADTQYF.

The chain couples TRBV20-1 to TRBJ2-7, with 7 bases identical to TRBD2. J lost 12 bases, V lost 3 bases, and 14 bases had no gene match. Germline V gene lookup returns CDR1 DFQATT and CDR2 SNEGSKA (reference sequence). CDR3 length: 13 residues. Here the CDR3 reads CSASPAGVLGMYF. CDR3 coding DNA: TGCAGTGCTAGTCCCGCGGGAGTCTTGGGGATGTACTTC.

This clonotype showed up just a few times. The chain couples TRBV15 to TRBJ1-5; 12 bases line up with TRBD1. This CDR3 comprises 18 residues. Unmatched junction bases numbered 8, after V lost 3 bases and J lost 2 bases. Germline assignment: CDR1 LNHNV and CDR2 YYDKDF (reference sequence). CDR3 sequence: CATSSWDRGQIGNQPQHF. The CDR3 nucleotides are TGTGCCACCAGCAGCTGGGACAGGGGGCAGATAGGCAATCAGCCCCAGCATTTT.

The chain carries TRBV6-4 and TRBJ1-1; no reliable D call. Germline V gene data show CDR1 as MRHNA and CDR2 as SNTAGT. V lost 3 bases to trimming and J lost 3 bases, with 8 bases between them. This CDR3 comprises 13 residues. CDR3 in amino acids: CASSEGRDTEAFF. Here the CDR3 DNA reads TGTGCCAGCAGTGAGGGGAGGGACACTGAAGCTTTCTTT.

The V and J genes are TRBV2 and TRBJ2-5; no clear D. Germline V CDR1 and CDR2: SNHLY, FYNNEI. The germline V and J ends were trimmed by 2 bases and 1 base, with 8 bases remaining between them. The CDR3 has 14 residues. CDR3 DNA: TGTGCCAGCAGTGAAAGCCGGAGCCAAGAGACCCAGTACTTC. Translation gives CASSESRSQETQYF.

This clonotype occurred a few times. The chain couples TRBV6-4 to TRBJ1-6; unclear D gene. Per the germline V gene, CDR1 is MRHNA and CDR2 is SNTAGT. CDR3 length equals 16 residues. V lost 3 bases, J lost 7 bases, and 16 bases lay in between. The CDR3 bases are TGTGCCAGCAGTGAATCGGCAGACCTAGCAAATTCACCCCTCCACTTT. As protein: CASSESADLANSPLHF.

The J gene is TRBJ2-3, the V gene TRBV11-3; D uncertain. V lost 6 bases to trimming and J lost 1 base, with 8 bases between them. Germline V CDR1 and CDR2: SGHNT, YENEEA. The CDR3 loop spans 13 amino acids. The CDR3 loop is CASSPHGTDTQYF. The CDR3 region has the DNA TGTGCCAGCAGTCCTCACGGCACAGATACGCAGTATTTT.

This clonotype was seen more than once but under ten times. This rearrangement joins TRBV2 to TRBJ2-1; 10 bases agree with TRBD1. V lost 3 bases, J lost 8 bases, and 10 bases stayed unmatched. The CDR3 spans 16 residues. The germline V gene encodes CDR1 SNHLY and CDR2 FYNNEI. CDR3 nucleotides: TGTGCCAGCAGTGAGACCTGGACAGGGGGAGCGGATGAGCAGTTCTTC. This gives the protein CASSETWTGGADEQFF.

The chain uses TRBV28 and TRBJ2-2; 7 nucleotides line up with TRBD1. V shed 6 bases, J shed 7 bases, and the junction held 2 bases outside the gene matches. This CDR3 spans 12 amino acids. Germline CDR1 reads MDHEN; CDR2 reads SYDVKM. Here the CDR3 reads CASRQGHGELFF. The CDR3, as DNA: TGTGCCAGCAGACAGGGGCACGGGGAGCTGTTTTTT. Based on the CDR3 plus reference TRBV28 and TRBJ2-2, the full variable domain is DVKVTQSSRYLVKRTGEKVFLECVQDMDHENMFWYRQDPGLGLRLIYFSYDVKMKEKGDIPEGYSVSREKKERFSLILESASTNQTSMYLCASRQGHGELFFGEGSRLTVL.

The V gene is TRBV6-4, the J gene TRBJ2-3; D is possibly TRBD2 (6 bases). V was clipped by 0 bases and J by 3 bases, with 7 bases between them. Germline CDR1 and CDR2: MRHNA and SNTAGT. The CDR3 is made up of 14 amino acids. DNA for the CDR3: TGTGCCAGCAGTGACTCTGGGAGGACAGATACGCAGTATTTT. Protein sequence: CASSDSGRTDTQYF.

The chain recombines TRBV5-1 with TRBJ2-3; D tentatively reads TRBD1 or TRBD2 (5 bases each). Germline CDR1 and CDR2: SGHRS and YFSETQ. This CDR3 comprises 16 residues. Trimming stripped 4 bases from V and 2 bases from J, with 17 bases between. CDR3 DNA: TGCGCCAGCAGCAGAAACCGGGACGGTTTCACAGATACGCAGTATTTT. Encoded protein: CASSRNRDGFTDTQYF.

The genes are TRBV20-1 and TRBJ2-7; D gene uncertain. Germline values: CDR1 DFQATT, CDR2 SNEGSKA (reference sequence). This CDR3 region has 12 residues. The V end lost 3 bases, the J end lost 1 base, and 7 bases lay between the germline ends. The CDR3 DNA reads as TGCAGTGCTAGCCTACGGTCCTACGAGCAGTACTTC. It translates to CSASLRSYEQYF.

This clonotype was seen a handful of times. This chain connects TRBV6-4 to TRBJ2-1; no clear D. The CDR3 totals 15 residues. From germline, CDR1 is MRHNA and CDR2 SNTAGT. The V end was cut by 0 bases, the J end by 9 bases, with 15 bases between. CDR3 amino acids: CASSDSIEGGGEQFF. CDR3 nucleotides: TGTGCCAGCAGTGACTCGATCGAAGGCGGTGGTGAGCAGTTCTTC.

The rearrangement joins TRBV20-1 to TRBJ2-1; D is perhaps TRBD2 (6 bases). Germline lookup yields CDR1 DFQATT and CDR2 SNEGSKA (reference sequence). V lost 5 bases and J lost 0, with 14 bases in between. CDR3 size: 15 residues. As DNA, the CDR3 is TGCAGTGCTCTTCGACGGGGGAGCTCCTACAATGAGCAGTTCTTC. Protein sequence: CSALRRGSSYNEQFF.

This clonotype was counted between two and nine times. The chain links TRBV7-6 to TRBJ1-1; no definite D call. The germline V and J ends were trimmed by 5 bases and 7 bases, with 14 bases remaining between them. From germline, CDR1 is SGHVS and CDR2 FNYEAQ. The CDR3 runs 13 residues. CDR3 loop: CASSNPSSFEAFF. CDR3 nucleotides: TGTGCCAGCAGCAATCCATCGTCTTTTGAAGCTTTCTTT.

Relative to its sample, this clonotype is medium-sized. The V and J genes are TRBV5-1 and TRBJ2-3; 15 nucleotides agree with TRBD2. Germline V gene lookup returns CDR1 SGHRS and CDR2 YFSETQ. The CDR3 is 19 amino acids. V gave up 5 bases and J gave up 1 base; unmatched junction bases: 11. CDR3 DNA: TGCGCCAGCAGTCAGCCAGGGACTAGCGGGAGGAGCGGCACAGATACGCAGTATTTT. Amino acid sequence: CASSQPGTSGRSGTDTQYF.

The V call is TRBV5-5, the J call TRBJ2-7; D unclear. The CDR3 is 12 residues long. Trimming took 4 bases from V and 2 from J, leaving 7 bases between them. Germline CDR1 is SGHKS and CDR2 is YYEKEE (reference sequence). The CDR3 loop is CASSRVAYEQYF. In nucleotides, the CDR3 is TGTGCCAGCAGCAGGGTGGCCTACGAGCAGTACTTC.

This clonotype was counted a single time. The chain is built from TRBV6-1 and TRBJ2-7, with D possibly matching TRBD1 (6 bases). CDR1 and CDR2 (germline): MNHNS, SASEGT. The ends were cut back, 6 bases at V and 1 base at J, with 10 bases in the middle. The CDR3 covers 13 residues. In DNA, the CDR3 is TGTGCCAGCAGCCAAACAGGGTCCTACGAGCAGTACTTC. The encoded protein is CASSQTGSYEQYF.

The sample holds a few counts of this clonotype. The V and J genes are TRBV19 and TRBJ1-5; D is possibly TRBD1 (5 bases). Deletions cut 3 bases from V and 4 bases from J, with 13 bases between. The germline gives CDR1 LNHDA, CDR2 SQIVND (reference sequence). The CDR3 runs to 15 residues. CDR3 sequence (DNA): TGTGCCAGTAGTATTCGGGGGTTAGGGAATCAGCCCCAGCATTTT. It yields the protein CASSIRGLGNQPQHF.

This clonotype appeared a single time. V gene TRBV2 combines with J gene TRBJ2-1, with D perhaps being TRBD1 or TRBD2 (6 bases each). Trimming took off 4 bases at V and 2 bases at J, with 18 bases between the two ends. Per the germline V gene, CDR1 is SNHLY and CDR2 is FYNNEI. This CDR3 spans 17 amino acids. CDR3 sequence: CASSVEGQRAAYNEQFF. DNA of the CDR3: TGTGCCAGCAGTGTGGAGGGACAACGGGCCGCCTACAATGAGCAGTTCTTC.

This clonotype has just a few counts. V usage is TRBV15 and J usage is TRBJ1-3; D perhaps matches TRBD1 (6 bases). With 8 bases removed from V and 1 base from J, the gap between germline ends came to 12 bases. The CDR3 contains 14 residues. Germline V lookup: CDR1 LNHNV, CDR2 YYDKDF (reference sequence). In DNA, the CDR3 is TGTGCCACCGGGGGCCACTCATCTGGAAACACCATATATTTT. This encodes CATGGHSSGNTIYF.

V usage is TRBV7-9 and J usage is TRBJ2-6; D possibly corresponds to TRBD2 (5 bases). This CDR3 spans 15 amino acids. Trimming took off 0 bases at V and 2 bases at J, with 5 bases between the two ends. Germline lookup yields CDR1 SEHNR and CDR2 FQNEAQ (reference sequence). CDR3 residues: CASSLAGTGANVLTF. DNA for the CDR3: TGTGCCAGCAGCTTAGCCGGGACTGGGGCCAACGTCCTGACTTTC. Filled out from reference TRBV7-9 and TRBJ2-6, the complete variable domain reads DTGVSQNPRHKITKRGQNVTFRCDPISEHNRLYWYRQTLGQGPEFLTYFQNEAQLEKSRLLSDRFSAERPKGSFSTLEIQRTEQGDSAMYLCASSLAGTGANVLTFGAGSRLTVL.

The DNA of the CDR3 is TGTGCCAGCAGTTTCCGGGGGGAAGAGACCCAGTACTTC. Residues: CASSFRGEETQYF. The V gene is TRBV12-3 or TRBV12-4, the J gene TRBJ2-5; 7 bases agree with TRBD2. This CDR3 has 13 residues. The J segment lost 3 bases and the V segment lost 3 bases, leaving 1 base of the junction unmatched.

The chain has TRBV6-1 and TRBJ2-7; TRBD2 aligns across 7 bases. The V and J ends lost 2 bases and 1 base, in that order; junction bases with no gene match: 8. Germline-derived CDR1 and CDR2 are MNHNS and SASEGT. CDR3 size: 16 residues. CDR3 sequence (DNA): TGTGCCAGCAGTGAAACGCGGGAGATTCGGTCCTACGAGCAGTACTTC. Protein: CASSETREIRSYEQYF.